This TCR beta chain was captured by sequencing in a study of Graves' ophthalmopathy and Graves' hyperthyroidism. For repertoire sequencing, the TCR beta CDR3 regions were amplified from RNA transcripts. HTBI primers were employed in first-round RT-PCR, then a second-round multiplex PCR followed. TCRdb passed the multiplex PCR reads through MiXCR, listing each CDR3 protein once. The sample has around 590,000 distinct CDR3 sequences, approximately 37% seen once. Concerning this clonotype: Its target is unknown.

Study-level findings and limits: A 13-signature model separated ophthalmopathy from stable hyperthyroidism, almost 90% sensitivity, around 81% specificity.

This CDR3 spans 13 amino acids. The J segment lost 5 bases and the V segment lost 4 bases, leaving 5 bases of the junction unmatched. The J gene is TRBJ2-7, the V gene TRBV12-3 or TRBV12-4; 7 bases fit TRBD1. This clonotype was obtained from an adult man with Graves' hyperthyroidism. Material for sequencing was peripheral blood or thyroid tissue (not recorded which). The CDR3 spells CASSSRQGHEQYF. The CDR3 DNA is TGTGCCAGCAGTTCCCGACAGGGACACGAGCAGTACTTC.